These 4 T cell receptor beta chains originate from one sample sequenced in a study of blood T cell repertoires in COVID-19. Using immunoSEQ multiplex PCR, the repertoire was profiled, and TCRdb retains in-frame clones only, with some absent. In the table there are under 200,000 clones, 70% to 85% of which are singletons. What was sequenced was PBMCs or T cells enriched from blood (not recorded which). These receptors were taken from a woman in her sixties or seventies with acute COVID-19.

This rearrangement joins TRBV7-2 to TRBJ2-5, with 11 bases identical to TRBD1. From germline, CDR1 is SGHTA and CDR2 FQGNSA. Trimming cost V 2 bases and J 5 bases; bases outside gene matches: 13. The CDR3 runs 18 residues. The CDR3, as DNA: TGTGCCAGCAGCTTAACCAGCCGGGACAGGGGGTTGCGGGAGACCCAGTACTTC. Translated, it gives CASSLTSRDRGLRETQYF.

The V call is TRBV7-9, the J call TRBJ2-6; D not certain. CDR3 length: 16 amino acids. The germline gives CDR1 SEHNR, CDR2 FQNEAQ (reference sequence). The V gene lost 1 base and the J gene lost 1 base, with 8 bases spanning the gap. CDR3 residues: CASSLGPRSGANVLTF. The DNA of the CDR3 is TGTGCCAGCAGCTTAGGGCCGAGGTCTGGGGCCAACGTCCTGACTTTC.

The chain carries TRBV4-3 and TRBJ1-4; no firm D call. V shed 3 bases and J shed 5 bases, with 19 bases lying between them. The V gene's germline CDR1 is LGHNA and CDR2 YSLEER. The CDR3 is 17 residues long. As DNA, the CDR3 is TGCGCCAGCAGCCAGGTCTTAGGCGGGCGGCAAAATGAAAAACTGTTTTTT. Translation gives CASSQVLGGRQNEKLFF.

The chain recombines TRBV30 with TRBJ1-6; D is perhaps TRBD1 (6 bases). The CDR3 loop spans 15 amino acids. Germline V gene lookup returns CDR1 GTSNPN and CDR2 SVGIG (reference sequence). Trimming removed 3 bases from V and 9 bases from J, with 18 bases in between. CDR3 nucleotide sequence: TGTGCCTGGAGGGGTTACAGGGATCCTCCTTCACCCCTCCACTTT. Translating gives CAWRGYRDPPSPLHF. Based on the CDR3 plus reference TRBV30 and TRBJ1-6, the full variable domain is SQTIHQWPATLVQPVGSPLSLECTVEGTSNPNLYWYRQAAGRGLQLLFYSVGIGQISSEVPQNLSASRPQDRQFILSSKKLLLSDSGFYLCAWRGYRDPPSPLHFGNGTRLTVT.